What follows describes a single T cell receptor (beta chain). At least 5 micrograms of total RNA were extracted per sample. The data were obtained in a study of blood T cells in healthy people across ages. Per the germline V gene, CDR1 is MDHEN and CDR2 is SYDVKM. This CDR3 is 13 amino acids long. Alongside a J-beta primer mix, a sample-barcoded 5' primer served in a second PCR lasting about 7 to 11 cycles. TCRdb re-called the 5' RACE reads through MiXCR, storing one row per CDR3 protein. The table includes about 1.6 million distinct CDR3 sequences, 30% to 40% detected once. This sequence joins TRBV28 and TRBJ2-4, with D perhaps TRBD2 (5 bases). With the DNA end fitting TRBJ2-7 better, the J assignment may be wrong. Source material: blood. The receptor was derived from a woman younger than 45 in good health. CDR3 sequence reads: CASSADGAYEQYF. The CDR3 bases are TGTGCCAGCAGCGCGGACGGGGCCTACGAGCAGTACTTC.